Listed here are 28 T cell receptor beta chains from one sample, sequenced in a study of T cell responses to AZD1222 COVID-19 vaccine. Assay used: immunoSEQ multiplex PCR; TCRdb lists only in-frame clones, some missing. This sample has tens of thousands of clones, with about 90% found just once. The sequences come from peripheral blood, collected on day 0 of AZD1222 vaccination. Receptors were obtained from an adult in good health.

The chain uses TRBV18 and TRBJ1-1; 7 positions match TRBD1. From germline, CDR1 is KGHSH and CDR2 LQKENI. CDR3 length equals 14 residues. V trimming: 8 bases; J trimming: 1 base; junction bases outside the gene matches: 7. CDR3 amino acids: CASTPNRGNTEAFF. CDR3 nucleotide sequence: TGTGCCAGCACCCCGAACAGGGGGAACACTGAAGCTTTCTTT.

This chain connects TRBV5-1 to TRBJ2-1; 11 bases align to TRBD2. Germline CDR1 and CDR2: SGHRS and YFSETQ. The CDR3 is made up of 16 amino acids. The V gene end was trimmed by 4 bases and the J gene end by 15 bases; junction bases not matched to a gene: 18. The CDR3 sequence is CASSGDPSGGTYLAFF. The DNA for the CDR3 is TGCGCCAGCAGCGGTGACCCTAGCGGGGGGACCTACTTGGCGTTCTTC.

This clone rates as medium-sized (0.01 to 0.1%). The V call is TRBV5-6, the J call TRBJ2-7, with no clear D. Germline V gene data show CDR1 as SGHDT and CDR2 as YYEEEE. Deletions cut 0 bases from V and 3 bases from J, with 10 bases between. There are 14 residues in the CDR3. CDR3 sequence (DNA): TGTGCCAGCAGCTTGGGAGAGTCGGACTACGAGCAGTACTTC. It is translated as CASSLGESDYEQYF.

The gene calls are TRBV25-1 and TRBJ1-1; no clear D. V was clipped by 4 bases and J by 4 bases, with 19 bases between them. The CDR3 length is 16 residues. Germline CDR1 and CDR2: MGHDK and SYGVNS. CDR3 residues: CASSATTDEGPTEAFF. The CDR3 DNA reads TGTGCCAGCAGTGCAACAACGGACGAGGGCCCCACTGAAGCTTTCTTT.

The V and J genes are TRBV7-9 and TRBJ1-5; D might be TRBD1 (6 bases). In germline, CDR1 is SEHNR, CDR2 FQNEAQ (reference sequence). The CDR3 has 15 amino acids. V was shortened by 4 bases and J by 6 bases, with 16 bases between the two germline ends. CDR3 DNA sequence: TGTGCCAGCAGCTCTGATTCGGGGGGCCGTCAGCCCCAGCATTTT. It yields the protein CASSSDSGGRQPQHF.

V gene TRBV6-5 combines with J gene TRBJ2-5, with D perhaps being TRBD1 or TRBD2 (6 bases each). Looked up from germline, CDR1 is MNHEY and CDR2 is SVGAGI. Trimming took off 6 bases at V and 2 bases at J, with 16 bases between the two ends. The CDR3 is 15 residues long. The CDR3 sequence is CASSPEGGQQETQYF. DNA of the CDR3: TGTGCCAGCAGCCCCGAGGGGGGCCAACAAGAGACCCAGTACTTC.

In its sample, this clone was seen once. This chain joins TRBV9 and TRBJ1-1; D is perhaps TRBD1 (5 bases). CDR1 and CDR2 (germline): SGDLS, YYNGEE. The length of the CDR3 is 13 residues. V lost 5 bases and J lost 3, with 11 bases in between. The CDR3 sequence: CASSVDSYTEAFF. The CDR3 coding sequence is TGTGCCAGCAGTGTCGACAGTTACACTGAAGCTTTCTTT.

This rearrangement joins TRBV11-3 to TRBJ2-5; D is perhaps TRBD1 (6 bases). Germline V lookup: CDR1 SGHNT, CDR2 YENEEA. V lost 7 bases and J lost 4, with 19 bases in between. This CDR3 contains 15 residues. As DNA, the CDR3 is TGTGCCAGCACCATTCGGGTGACAGGAGGAGAGACCCAGTACTTC. Encoded protein: CASTIRVTGGETQYF.

This clone was counted once. The gene calls are TRBV19 and TRBJ1-5; 8 nucleotides align to TRBD1. Germline trimming cut 3 bases from V and 7 bases from J; bases unmatched to any gene: 11. Germline V gives CDR1 LNHDA, CDR2 SQIVND (reference sequence). CDR3 length: 16 amino acids. CDR3 protein: CASSIYGAGGIQPQHF. The CDR3 DNA reads TGTGCCAGTAGTATTTACGGGGCAGGGGGCATCCAGCCCCAGCATTTT.

The V and J genes are TRBV14 and TRBJ1-2; TRBD1 agrees at 7 bases. This CDR3 is built from 13 residues. The germline V gene encodes CDR1 SGHDN and CDR2 FVKESK. The trim removed 4 bases at V and 4 bases at J, leaving 3 bases unmatched. For the CDR3, the DNA is TGTGCCAGCAGCCCGCGACAGGGCTATGGCTACACCTTC. Its translation is CASSPRQGYGYTF.

The rearrangement links TRBV4-1 to TRBJ2-1; 13 positions match TRBD2. CDR3 length: 18 residues. Germline trimming cut 4 bases from V and 0 bases from J; bases unmatched to any gene: 6. Germline CDR1 MGHRA, CDR2 YSYEKL. As DNA, the CDR3 is TGCGCCAGCAGCCCCGGGACTAGCGGGGTCCTCTCCTACAATGAGCAGTTCTTC. Translating it yields CASSPGTSGVLSYNEQFF.

V and J are TRBV30 and TRBJ1-2; D unclear. The germline V gene encodes CDR1 GTSNPN and CDR2 SVGIG (reference sequence). The CDR3 has 13 residues. The V and J ends lost 2 bases and 6 bases respectively, with 13 bases between them. The CDR3 is CAWSTPFSNGYTF. Here the CDR3 DNA reads TGTGCCTGGAGTACCCCGTTCAGTAATGGCTACACCTTC.

The chain is built from TRBV13 and TRBJ1-3; 10 bases fit TRBD1. The CDR3 sequence is 17 residues long. Germline lookup yields CDR1 PRHDT and CDR2 FYEKMQ (reference sequence). Germline trimming cut 6 bases from V and 0 bases from J; bases unmatched to any gene: 8. The CDR3 here is CASSPGTGESSGNTIYF. DNA for the CDR3: TGTGCCAGCAGTCCAGGGACAGGGGAAAGCTCTGGAAACACCATATATTTT. Using reference TRBV13 and TRBJ1-3 for the parts outside the CDR3, the full variable domain is AAGVIQSPRHLIKEKRETATLKCYPIPRHDTVYWYQQGPGQDPQFLISFYEKMQSDKGSIPDRFSAQQFSDYHSELNMSSLELGDSALYFCASSPGTGESSGNTIYFGEGSWLTVV.

The chain is built from TRBV9 and TRBJ1-1; D uncertain. CDR1 and CDR2 (germline): SGDLS, YYNGEE. Trimming took off 0 bases at V and 4 bases at J, with 7 bases between the two ends. This CDR3 has 13 amino acids. CDR3 nucleotides: TGTGCCAGCAGCGTAGAGTTCGGCACTGAAGCTTTCTTT. Translating gives CASSVEFGTEAFF.

Regarding this clone: The conserved phenylalanine or tryptophan is not found at the CDR3 terminus, so this likely reflects a read error. The chain uses TRBV14 and TRBJ1-1; 7 nucleotides agree with TRBD1. In germline, CDR1 is SGHDN, CDR2 FVKESK. This CDR3 spans 14 amino acids. V trimming: 5 bases; J trimming: 4 bases; junction bases outside the gene matches: 7. This CDR3 reads CASSVNRGGTEAFL. As DNA, the CDR3 is TGTGCCAGCAGCGTGAACAGGGGTGGCACTGAAGCTTTCCTT.

The V call is TRBV11-3, the J call TRBJ2-1; D perhaps matches TRBD1 (6 bases). The CDR3 contains 13 residues. The V end was cut by 1 base, the J end by 8 bases, with 9 bases between. CDR1 is SGHNT, CDR2 YENEEA, per germline. The CDR3 loop reads CASSLVDSDEQFF. CDR3 sequence (DNA): TGTGCCAGCAGCTTAGTGGACAGTGATGAGCAGTTCTTC.

This clone was seen just once. The chain joins TRBV21-1 to TRBJ2-7; the table's D call, TRBD1, has no DNA check behind it. TRBV21-1 has pseudogene status. The CDR3 contains 15 residues. The CDR3 DNA is TGTGCCAGCAGAAACACCGGGACAGGTTCCTACGAGCAGTACTTC. Its translation: CASRNTGTGSYEQYF.

This clone has a single count. The V gene is TRBV10-3, the J gene TRBJ2-1, with D tentatively TRBD2 (6 bases). CDR3 length: 15 amino acids. Trimming left V 2 bases short and J 9 bases short, with 17 bases between. Germline V gives CDR1 ENHRY, CDR2 SYGVKD. Here the CDR3 DNA reads TGTGCCATCAGTGAGGAGGCGGGGAGCACCAGTGAGCAGTTCTTC. Translated: CAISEEAGSTSEQFF.

The count of this clone is one. The rearrangement joins TRBV3-1 (or the pseudogene TRBV3-2) to TRBJ1-1; D might be TRBD1 (6 bases). The CDR3 consists of 15 residues. Trimming removed 1 base from V and 5 bases from J, with 14 bases in between. Germline CDR1 is LGHDT and CDR2 is YNNKEL (reference sequence). CDR3 loop: CASSQGRGARTEAFF. DNA of the CDR3: TGTGCCAGCAGCCAAGGGCGGGGGGCGAGGACTGAAGCTTTCTTT.

The V and J genes are TRBV4-3 and TRBJ1-3, with D possibly being TRBD1 (5 bases). In germline, CDR1 is LGHNA, CDR2 YSLEER. The V and J ends lost 3 bases and 0 bases respectively, with 9 bases between them. This CDR3 comprises 15 residues. CDR3 region: CASSQGPRSGNTIYF. The CDR3 DNA sequence: TGCGCCAGCAGCCAGGGACCTCGCTCTGGAAACACCATATATTTT.

This clone was seen more than once but under ten times. CDR3 protein: CASSGRLGYTF. The CDR3 bases are TGTGCCAGCAGTGGGCGTCTGGGCTACACCTTC. The chain links TRBV2 to TRBJ1-2; no firm D call. The CDR3 extends over 11 amino acids. The V and J ends lost 4 bases and 8 bases respectively, with 8 bases between them. Germline assignment: CDR1 SNHLY and CDR2 FYNNEI.

This clone was seen only a few times. The J gene is TRBJ1-1, the V gene TRBV25-1, with D maybe TRBD1 (6 bases). Trimming removed 3 bases at V and 5 bases at J, with 13 bases between. CDR1 is MGHDK, CDR2 SYGVNS, per germline. The CDR3 totals 14 residues. CDR3 protein: CASSELQGWTEAFF. CDR3 nucleotides: TGTGCCAGCAGTGAGCTGCAGGGGTGGACTGAAGCTTTCTTT.

The chain carries TRBV11-3 and TRBJ1-4; 7 bases match TRBD1. Trimming took 3 bases from V and 5 from J; bases not matched to a gene: 3. This CDR3 comprises 14 residues. Germline-derived CDR1 and CDR2 are SGHNT and YENEEA. CDR3 nucleotide sequence: TGTGCCAGCAGCTTCCGGGACAGCAATGAAAAACTGTTTTTT. It yields the protein CASSFRDSNEKLFF.

This chain connects TRBV19 to TRBJ2-2, with 7 bases that match TRBD1. Germline V gene sequence: CDR1 LNHDA, CDR2 SQIVND (reference sequence). The V and J ends lost 5 bases and 3 bases, in that order; junction bases with no gene match: 6. CDR3 length: 15 amino acids. The DNA of the CDR3 is TGTGCCAGTAGTGCGGACAGGATTGACACCGGGGAGCTGTTTTTT. Its translation is CASSADRIDTGELFF.

This chain uses TRBV15 with TRBJ2-5; a weak D match, TRBD2 (5 bases). This CDR3 has 13 amino acids. V was shortened by 5 bases and J by 3 bases, with 10 bases between the two germline ends. CDR1 is LNHNV and CDR2 is YYDKDF in the germline V gene (reference sequence). The CDR3 reads CATSPGLKETQYF. The CDR3 coding sequence is TGTGCCACCAGCCCCGGACTGAAAGAGACCCAGTACTTC.

The V gene is TRBV19, the J gene TRBJ1-2, with D uncertain. The CDR3 spans 16 residues. Germline CDR1 reads LNHDA; CDR2 reads SQIVND (reference sequence). V was shortened by 0 bases and J by 1 base, with 12 bases between the two germline ends. The CDR3 coding sequence is TGTGCCAGTAGTATAGATCGAAGCAGTAATAACTATGGCTACACCTTC. It is translated as CASSIDRSSNNYGYTF.

J is TRBJ1-5 and V is TRBV2; D unresolved. V was pared by 4 bases and J by 4 bases, with 11 bases between. Germline loops: CDR1 SNHLY, CDR2 FYNNEI. The CDR3 has 14 residues. CDR3 in amino acids: CASSGRPENQPQHF. In nucleotides, the CDR3 is TGTGCCAGCAGTGGGAGGCCAGAAAATCAGCCCCAGCATTTT.

The V call is TRBV6-5, the J call TRBJ1-1; D perhaps matches TRBD1 (5 bases). The germline V gene encodes CDR1 MNHEY and CDR2 SVGAGI. This CDR3 has 11 residues. Trimming shortened V by 5 bases and J by 10 bases, and 11 bases separated the two germline ends. CDR3 DNA: TGTGCCAGCAGTCTGAGGGGAGCAGCTTTCTTT. It encodes CASSLRGAAFF.